The 18 T cell receptor beta chains below come from one sample, sequenced in a study of cytotoxic CD8 clonotypes in ibrutinib-treated CLL. The method was immunoSEQ multiplex PCR; TCRdb's version includes in-frame clones alone and lacks a portion of them. The data hold around 300,000 clones, with approximately 80% observed a single time. Material: PBMCs, obtained before ibrutinib treatment. The source of these receptors is a human donor with chronic lymphocytic leukemia.

The chain employs TRBV16 and TRBJ2-1; the D is unclear. The CDR3 is made up of 13 amino acids. Germline V gene data show CDR1 as KGHSY and CDR2 as FQNENV. With 2 bases removed from V and 6 bases from J, the gap between germline ends came to 8 bases. CDR3 sequence reads: CASSQTVGNEQFF. CDR3 coding DNA: TGTGCCAGCAGCCAAACCGTAGGCAATGAGCAGTTCTTC.

The gene calls are TRBV9 and TRBJ2-5; D is ambiguous. V was cut by 0 bases and J by 4 bases, with 7 bases left in between. Per the germline V gene, CDR1 is SGDLS and CDR2 is YYNGEE. This CDR3 region has 13 residues. The CDR3 region has the DNA TGTGCCAGCAGCGTAGGAAGAGGAGAGACCCAGTACTTC. It encodes CASSVGRGETQYF.

The table lists this clone with a few counts. The chain joins TRBV7-9 to TRBJ2-1; D assignment may be TRBD1 or TRBD2 (6 bases each). CDR3 length: 15 amino acids. Germline V gene lookup returns CDR1 SEHNR and CDR2 FQNEAQ (reference sequence). Trimming removed 8 bases from V and 8 bases from J, with 22 bases in between. DNA of the CDR3: TGTGCCAGCGGGACACTAGCTGCATCTCGCGATGAGCAGTTCTTC. This codes for CASGTLAASRDEQFF.

This chain joins TRBV6-5 and TRBJ2-7; D not certain. The CDR3 has 14 residues. The V gene lost 0 bases and the J gene lost 2 bases, with 8 bases spanning the gap. CDR1 and CDR2 (germline): MNHEY, SVGAGI. The CDR3 bases are TGTGCCAGCAGTTACTCAATTCATGCCTACGAGCAGTACTTC. Its protein is CASSYSIHAYEQYF.

This chain links TRBV4-3 with TRBJ2-1; no clear D. CDR1 and CDR2 from the germline V gene are LGHNA and YSLEER. CDR3 length: 15 residues. V was clipped by 4 bases and J by 1 base, with 11 bases between them. CDR3: CASSLRRASYNEQFF. For the CDR3, the DNA is TGCGCCAGCAGCCTCCGAAGGGCGTCCTACAATGAGCAGTTCTTC.

V usage is TRBV5-6 and J usage is TRBJ2-1, with unresolved D. Trimming removed 0 bases at V and 0 bases at J, with 7 bases between. Germline CDR1 is SGHDT and CDR2 is YYEEEE. This CDR3 has 15 amino acids. CDR3 DNA sequence: TGTGCCAGCAGCTTGGGATCAAGCTCCTACAATGAGCAGTTCTTC. This translates into CASSLGSSSYNEQFF. The full variable domain, its missing parts supplied by reference TRBV5-6 and TRBJ2-1, is DAGVTQSPTHLIKTRGQQVTLRCSPKSGHDTVSWYQQALGQGPQFIFQYYEEEERQRGNFPDRFSGHQFPNYSSELNVNALLLGDSALYLCASSLGSSSYNEQFFGPGTRLTVL.

This chain links TRBV28 with TRBJ2-7; D perhaps matches TRBD2 (6 bases). CDR1 and CDR2 (germline): MDHEN, SYDVKM. With 6 bases removed from V and 2 bases from J, the gap between germline ends came to 17 bases. There are 15 residues in the CDR3. CDR3 in amino acids: CASSYGGTYPYEQYF. CDR3 coding DNA: TGTGCCAGCAGCTATGGAGGGACTTACCCCTACGAGCAGTACTTC. Full variable domain (missing parts from reference TRBV28 and TRBJ2-7): DVKVTQSSRYLVKRTGEKVFLECVQDMDHENMFWYRQDPGLGLRLIYFSYDVKMKEKGDIPEGYSVSREKKERFSLILESASTNQTSMYLCASSYGGTYPYEQYFGPGTRLTVT.

This chain's CDR3 is CASSGVSSYEQYF. The CDR3 bases are TGTGCCAGCAGCGGAGTTAGCTCCTACGAGCAGTACTTC. This rearrangement joins TRBV27 to TRBJ2-7; D is uncertain. The CDR3 consists of 13 residues. CDR1 is MNHEY and CDR2 is SMNVEV in the germline V gene (reference sequence). V shed 6 bases and J shed 0 bases, with 9 bases lying between them.

The gene calls are TRBV5-1 and TRBJ2-5; no reliable D call. CDR3 length equals 13 residues. The germline V gene has CDR1 SGHRS and CDR2 YFSETQ. Trimming left V 2 bases short and J 1 base short, with 6 bases between. This CDR3 is CASSFTPQETQYF. The DNA for the CDR3 is TGCGCCAGCAGCTTTACCCCCCAAGAGACCCAGTACTTC.

The count of this clone is one. The chain uses TRBV4-1 and TRBJ2-5, with a tentative D call TRBD1 (6 bases). This CDR3 is built from 16 residues. From germline, CDR1 is MGHRA and CDR2 YSYEKL. V was clipped by 3 bases and J by 2 bases, with 16 bases between them. The chain's CDR3 is CASSQGTFLRQETQYF. DNA for the CDR3: TGCGCCAGCAGCCAGGGGACATTTCTTCGGCAAGAGACCCAGTACTTC.

The chain has TRBV18 and TRBJ2-7, with no clear D. Germline CDR1 reads KGHSH; CDR2 reads LQKENI. V was cut by 8 bases and J by 3 bases, with 8 bases left in between. The length of the CDR3 is 11 residues. CDR3 coding DNA: TGTGCCAGCATGGGGAACTACGAGCAGTACTTC. This gives the protein CASMGNYEQYF.

This clone was detected once. This chain links TRBV28 with TRBJ2-5; D may be TRBD2 (6 bases). Trimming took 6 bases from V and 5 from J, leaving 28 bases between them. Germline assignment: CDR1 MDHEN and CDR2 SYDVKM. The CDR3 contains 18 residues. The CDR3 DNA follows: TGTGCCAGCAGCCCACTAGCTAAGGAGGGCCTACGAGGGGAGACCCAGTACTTC. It encodes CASSPLAKEGLRGETQYF.

V usage is TRBV29-1 and J usage is TRBJ2-2; TRBD2 matches 8 bases. V trimming: 0 bases; J trimming: 6 bases; junction bases outside the gene matches: 6. The length of the CDR3 is 15 residues. The V gene's germline CDR1 is SQVTM and CDR2 ANQGSEA. Here the CDR3 reads CSVEDRASGPGELFF. The CDR3 DNA reads as TGCAGCGTTGAAGATAGGGCTAGCGGGCCCGGGGAGCTGTTTTTT.

This clone has more than one count but fewer than ten. The V gene is TRBV5-1, the J gene TRBJ1-2; D is unresolved. This CDR3 contains 16 residues. V lost 0 bases, J lost 7 bases, and 19 bases lay in between. Germline loops: CDR1 SGHRS, CDR2 YFSETQ. CDR3 coding DNA: TGCGCCAGCAGCTTGGGAGTCTCTTCCCCCGGCTCTGGCTACACCTTC. The encoded protein is CASSLGVSSPGSGYTF.

This chain connects TRBV28 to TRBJ1-5; no definite D call. The germline V and J ends were trimmed by 1 base and 0 bases, with 7 bases remaining between them. This CDR3 comprises 15 residues. CDR1 is MDHEN, CDR2 SYDVKM, per germline. CDR3 in DNA: TGTGCCAGCAGTTTATATGGCCTTAGCAATCAGCCCCAGCATTTT. This codes for CASSLYGLSNQPQHF.

The chain employs TRBV28 and TRBJ2-1; 7 bases line up with TRBD2. CDR3 length: 15 amino acids. With 3 bases clipped from V and 5 bases from J, the junction kept 7 bases outside the gene matches. Germline CDR1 is MDHEN and CDR2 is SYDVKM. CDR3 residues: CASSFPRELDNEQFF. The CDR3 DNA sequence: TGTGCCAGCAGTTTTCCGCGGGAGTTAGACAATGAGCAGTTCTTC.

The V gene is TRBV10-3, the J gene TRBJ1-1, with D perhaps TRBD1 (5 bases). The CDR3 runs to 16 residues. CDR1 is ENHRY and CDR2 is SYGVKD in the germline V gene. V was cut by 0 bases and J by 2 bases, with 13 bases left in between. The CDR3 is CAISESRDGRNTEAFF. For the CDR3, the DNA is TGTGCCATCAGTGAGTCAAGGGACGGCAGAAACACTGAAGCTTTCTTT.

The chain carries TRBV18 and TRBJ2-7; 9 bases map to TRBD1. The CDR3 length is 14 residues. V dropped 2 bases and J dropped 3; count of bases not matched to a gene: 2. Per the germline V gene, CDR1 is KGHSH and CDR2 is LQKENI. The CDR3 bases are TGTGCCAGCTCACCAGACAGGGGGGACTACGAGCAGTACTTC. This translates into CASSPDRGDYEQYF.